The present entry profiles one T cell receptor (beta chain) with its context. This entry is derived from a study of blood T cell repertoires in COVID-19. Whole-study context: Material from acute and convalescent COVID-19 was sourced from the United States, Italy and Spain.

This CDR3 has 15 amino acids. V shed 1 base and J shed 4 bases, with 13 bases lying between them. Per germline, CDR1 MNHEY and CDR2 SVGEGT. In the original processing: Reference gene primer amplification gave estimated nucleated cell counts. The assay was immunoSEQ multiplex PCR, and TCRdb's table has in-frame clones only and misses some. V and J calls and clone size come straight from that table; D and trimming were deduced from the DNA. Among around 29,000 clones listed, around nine tenths were seen once. J is TRBJ1-2 and V is TRBV6-2 or TRBV6-3; D possibly corresponds to TRBD1 (6 bases). The sequence was obtained from a man between 70 and 80 years old with active COVID-19. Sequencing input: peripheral blood. The chain's CDR3 is CASSYLVRTAYGYTF. CDR3 nucleotides: TGTGCCAGCAGTTACTTAGTTCGGACAGCCTATGGCTACACCTTC.